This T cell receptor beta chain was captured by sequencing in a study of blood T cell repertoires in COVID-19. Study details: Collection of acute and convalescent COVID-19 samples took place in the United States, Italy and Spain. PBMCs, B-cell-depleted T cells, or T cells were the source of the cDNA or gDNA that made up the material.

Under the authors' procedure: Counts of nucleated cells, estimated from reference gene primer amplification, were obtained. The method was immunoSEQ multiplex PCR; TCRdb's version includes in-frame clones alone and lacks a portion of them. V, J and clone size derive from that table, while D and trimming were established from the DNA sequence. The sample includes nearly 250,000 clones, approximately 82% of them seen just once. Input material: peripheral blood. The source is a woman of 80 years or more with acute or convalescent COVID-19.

CDR3 residues: CASSFDRVQQFF. As DNA, the CDR3 is TGCGCCAGCAGCTTCGACAGGGTTCAGCAGTTCTTC. This rearrangement joins TRBV5-1 to TRBJ2-1, with 7 bases aligning to TRBD1. With V trimmed by 2 bases and J by 11 bases, 4 bases remained unmatched. There are 12 residues in the CDR3. CDR1 and CDR2 (germline): SGHRS, YFSETQ.